The 30 T cell receptor beta chains presented below share a single source sample, sequenced in a study of Graves' ophthalmopathy and Graves' hyperthyroidism. Beta-chain TCR CDR3 regions were amplified from RNA transcripts. The first round was an RT-PCR with HTBI primers, and the second round was a multiplex PCR. One entry per CDR3 protein, called by TCRdb with MiXCR from the multiplex PCR reads. The sample lists hundreds of thousands of distinct CDR3 sequences, under 25% occurring once. The sample comprised peripheral blood. These receptors originate from a woman in her late teens or twenties with stable Graves' hyperthyroidism.

This clonotype was observed many times. The chain couples TRBV7-3 to TRBJ2-7; D unclear. Germline loops: CDR1 SGHTA, CDR2 FQGTGA. Trimming took 4 bases from V and 9 from J, leaving 16 bases between them. CDR3 size: 13 residues. The CDR3 bases are TGTGCCAGCAGCTCCCTCGTGGGGTCAAGGCAGTACTTC. Its translation: CASSSLVGSRQYF.

In this sample, this clonotype turned up many times. The CDR3 region has the DNA TGTGCCAGCAGGCCCTTAACCGGGACGATCCAAGAGACCCAGTACTTC. Translating gives CASRPLTGTIQETQYF. V is TRBV6-1 and J is TRBJ2-5; D may be TRBD1 or TRBD2 (5 bases each). Germline-derived CDR1 and CDR2 are MNHNS and SASEGT. The CDR3 runs 16 residues. V was shortened by 6 bases and J by 1 base, with 18 bases between the two germline ends.

The genes are TRBV20-1 and TRBJ2-1; TRBD2 matches at 10 bases. V shed 6 bases and J 4 bases; nucleotides not matched to a gene: 9. The germline V gene encodes CDR1 DFQATT and CDR2 SNEGSKA (reference sequence). This CDR3 region has 15 residues. DNA for the CDR3: TGCAGTGCCTCTAGCGGGAGAAAAAGGTACAATGAGCAGTTCTTC. Amino acids: CSASSGRKRYNEQFF.

This clonotype was observed at least ten times. The J gene is TRBJ2-5, the V gene TRBV4-1, with 7 positions matching TRBD2. The CDR3 runs to 18 residues. The ends lost 7 bases at V and 2 bases at J; junction bases unmatched: 19. The V gene's germline CDR1 is MGHRA and CDR2 YSYEKL. DNA of the CDR3: TGCGCCAGCACCGCGGTGGGGGGGTGGGTCCCCGGACAAGAGACCCAGTACTTC. Its protein is CASTAVGGWVPGQETQYF.

The table lists this clonotype with many counts. V is TRBV11-1 and J is TRBJ1-1; D is possibly TRBD1 (6 bases). The CDR3 spans 16 residues. V shed 2 bases and J shed 4 bases, with 17 bases lying between them. Germline CDR1 and CDR2: SGHAT and FQDESV (reference sequence). The CDR3, as DNA: TGTGCCAGCAGCTTATTGCTACAGGGTGAGGGCACTGAAGCTTTCTTT. This codes for CASSLLLQGEGTEAFF.

The sample holds many counts of this clonotype. The chain links TRBV7-8 to TRBJ2-7; a weak D match, TRBD2 (6 bases). CDR3 length: 15 amino acids. Germline lookup yields CDR1 SGHVS and CDR2 FQNEAQ. V lost 5 bases and J 4 bases, leaving 18 bases between the germline ends. This chain's CDR3 is CASSRPAAGRYEQYF. CDR3 bases: TGTGCCAGCAGCCGACCTGCGGCGGGAAGGTACGAGCAGTACTTC.

This clonotype was counted many times. The rearrangement joins TRBV7-2 to TRBJ2-7; TRBD1 might be the D (6 bases). This CDR3 spans 15 amino acids. Germline V lookup: CDR1 SGHTA, CDR2 FQGNSA. V lost 5 bases to trimming and J lost 7 bases, with 21 bases between them. The CDR3 here is CASSPPVRDTLEQYF. As DNA, the CDR3 is TGTGCCAGCAGCCCTCCAGTCCGGGACACTTTGGAGCAGTACTTC.

The V call is TRBV2, the J call TRBJ1-1, with TRBD1 as a possible D gene (5 bases). Per germline, CDR1 SNHLY and CDR2 FYNNEI. The V and J ends lost 5 bases and 6 bases respectively, with 13 bases between them. The CDR3 totals 13 residues. CDR3 in DNA: TGTGCCAGCAGTTTCTCCAGGGCTGCTGAAGCTTTCTTT. It specifies CASSFSRAAEAFF.

The chain recombines TRBV6-2 or TRBV6-3 with TRBJ1-5; D might be TRBD1 (5 bases). The V end was cut by 2 bases, the J end by 7 bases, with 15 bases between. Germline V CDR1 and CDR2: MNHEY, SVGEGT. CDR3 length: 15 amino acids. The CDR3 protein is CASSYQGGVGQPQHF. CDR3 sequence (DNA): TGTGCCAGCAGTTACCAAGGAGGGGTCGGACAGCCCCAGCATTTT.

This clonotype was picked up many times. The V call is TRBV11-2, the J call TRBJ2-5; 13 bases line up with TRBD2. Germline V gene lookup returns CDR1 SGHAT and CDR2 FQNNGV. The V gene end was trimmed by 3 bases and the J gene end by 0 bases; junction bases not matched to a gene: 10. The CDR3 sequence is 19 residues long. The CDR3 bases are TGTGCCAGCAGCTTCCCGACTAGCGGGAGGTATATGTACCAAGAGACCCAGTACTTC. It is translated as CASSFPTSGRYMYQETQYF. The whole variable domain, remainder taken from reference TRBV11-2 and TRBJ2-5, is EAGVAQSPRYKIIEKRQSVAFWCNPISGHATLYWYQQILGQGPKLLIQFQNNGVVDDSQLPKDRFSAERLKGVDSTLKIQPAKLEDSAVYLCASSFPTSGRYMYQETQYFGPGTRLLVL.

This clonotype was observed many times. Given a much more abundant clone one base away, this may be a read error. The CDR3 nucleotides are TGTGCCAGCAGTTACATCGGGACGAGCGCCCAAGAGGCCCAGTACTTC. Translated: CASSYIGTSAQEAQYF. The chain carries TRBV6-5 and TRBJ2-5; D possibly matches TRBD1 or TRBD2 (5 bases each). From germline, CDR1 is MNHEY and CDR2 SVGAGI. The length of the CDR3 is 16 residues.

This clonotype was counted a few times. This rearrangement joins TRBV6-5 to TRBJ1-1; D uncertain. The CDR3 has 14 residues. Germline assignment: CDR1 MNHEY and CDR2 SVGAGI. The V and J ends lost 2 bases and 3 bases respectively, with 10 bases between them. CDR3 sequence (DNA): TGTGCCAGCAGTTACGGAGGACGGTACACTGAAGCTTTCTTT. Its translation: CASSYGGRYTEAFF.

This clonotype appeared a single time. V gene TRBV14 combines with J gene TRBJ1-5; 7 bases fit TRBD1. CDR3 length: 14 residues. CDR1 SGHDN and CDR2 FVKESK come from the germline V gene. The junction had 3 bases not matched to a gene; V was cut back by 5 bases and J by 2 bases. Here the CDR3 reads CASSWTGRNQPQHF. In nucleotides, the CDR3 is TGTGCCAGCAGCTGGACAGGTCGCAATCAGCCCCAGCATTTT.

At least ten counts were recorded for this clonotype. V is TRBV19 and J is TRBJ2-2; 12 nucleotides match TRBD2. Germline loops: CDR1 LNHDA, CDR2 SQIVND (reference sequence). The CDR3 has 18 amino acids. J gave up 3 bases and V 7 bases, and 12 bases lay outside the gene matches. CDR3 DNA: TGTGCCAGTATCGATCTGACTAGCGGGAGAGGACACACCGGGGAGCTGTTTTTT. Encoded protein: CASIDLTSGRGHTGELFF.

This clonotype appeared many times. V and J are TRBV12-3 or TRBV12-4 and TRBJ2-7; no reliable D call. Trimming took off 1 base at V and 5 bases at J, with 18 bases between the two ends. CDR3 length: 16 residues. The chain's CDR3 is CASSLGRRATLDEQYF. The CDR3 DNA reads as TGTGCCAGCAGTTTAGGTCGTAGGGCCACCCTTGACGAGCAGTACTTC.

This clonotype was seen many times. A read error may be the cause here, since a much bigger clone is one base away. The V and J genes are TRBV12-3 or TRBV12-4 and TRBJ2-7, with 7 bases fitting TRBD2. The CDR3 is made up of 14 amino acids. V shed 7 bases and J 0 bases; nucleotides not matched to a gene: 6. For the CDR3, the DNA is TGTGCCAGCACCACGGGGAGGGGCTCCTACGAGCAGTACTTC. It specifies CASTTGRGSYEQYF.

This clonotype was observed many times. This rearrangement joins TRBV28 to TRBJ2-7; 9 bases fit TRBD2. J was trimmed by 0 bases and V by 5 bases; bases with no gene match: 5. The germline CDR1 and CDR2 sequences are MDHEN and SYDVKM. The CDR3 runs 15 residues. In nucleotides, the CDR3 is TGTGCCAGCAGTCCCGGGACTAGCCTCTCCTACGAGCAGTACTTC. Translation gives CASSPGTSLSYEQYF.

This clonotype was detected ten times or more. This chain connects TRBV6-2 or TRBV6-3 to TRBJ2-5; 8 bases are shared with TRBD1. This CDR3 is built from 15 residues. The J segment lost 4 bases and the V segment lost 5 bases, leaving 9 bases of the junction unmatched. Germline lookup yields CDR1 MNHEY and CDR2 SVGEGT. CDR3 bases: TGTGCCAGCAGTACATCCAGGGGGCTGCGAGAGACCCAGTACTTC. Its protein product is CASSTSRGLRETQYF.

This clonotype was picked up many times. The V and J genes are TRBV11-3 and TRBJ1-2; no reliable D call. The CDR3 totals 17 residues. V shed 2 bases and J shed 1 base, with 17 bases lying between them. Per germline, CDR1 SGHNT and CDR2 YENEEA. The CDR3 DNA sequence: TGTGCCAGCAGCTTAACCCTGTTGAGAGGAGATAACTATGGCTACACCTTC. Its translation is CASSLTLLRGDNYGYTF.

This clonotype came up a few times. The V gene is TRBV11-1, the J gene TRBJ1-3; 7 bases line up with TRBD1. V trimming: 5 bases; J trimming: 0 bases; junction bases outside the gene matches: 7. CDR1 is SGHAT, CDR2 FQDESV, per germline (reference sequence). CDR3 length: 16 amino acids. The CDR3 region is CASSRWDSRSGNTIYF. CDR3 bases: TGTGCCAGCAGCCGCTGGGACAGTCGCTCTGGAAACACCATATATTTT.

This clonotype was detected ten times or more. The rearrangement links TRBV6-2 or TRBV6-3 to TRBJ2-7; 9 bases are a match to TRBD1. The CDR3 covers 16 residues. V dropped 0 bases and J dropped 12; count of bases not matched to a gene: 15. From germline, CDR1 is MNHEY and CDR2 SVGEGT. CDR3 DNA sequence: TGTGCCAGCAGTTACTCCTATCCGGGACAGGGCGTGATCTCGTACTTC. Its translation: CASSYSYPGQGVISYF.

The rearrangement joins TRBV10-3 to TRBJ1-1; tentative D call: TRBD1 (5 bases). V lost 3 bases, J lost 3 bases, and 17 bases lay in between. CDR1 is ENHRY, CDR2 SYGVKD, per germline. There are 16 residues in the CDR3. DNA for the CDR3: TGTGCCATCAGTGATGGGAAGAGGGGCATGGACACTGAAGCTTTCTTT. Amino acids: CAISDGKRGMDTEAFF.

This clonotype was counted ten times or more. The genes are TRBV7-2 and TRBJ2-7, with D possibly matching TRBD2 (6 bases). CDR1 is SGHTA, CDR2 FQGNSA, per germline. This CDR3 contains 15 residues. Between the trimmed V and J ends, which lost 6 bases and 1 base, there was a span of 16 bases. The CDR3 is CASRPSAGTSYEQYF. Here the CDR3 DNA reads TGTGCCAGCAGACCCTCTGCGGGAACTTCCTACGAGCAGTACTTC.

This chain links TRBV6-1 with TRBJ1-2; D ambiguous. The germline V gene encodes CDR1 MNHNS and CDR2 SASEGT. The CDR3 extends over 15 amino acids. V was pared by 4 bases and J by 5 bases, with 17 bases between. The CDR3 here is CASSGPQRMGYGYTF. The CDR3 DNA is TGTGCCAGCAGTGGACCCCAGAGGATGGGTTATGGCTACACCTTC.

The chain links TRBV19 to TRBJ1-1; 9 nucleotides line up with TRBD1. Losses at the gene ends were 6 bases for V and 12 bases for J; bases not matched to a gene: 5. Germline CDR1 reads LNHDA; CDR2 reads SQIVND (reference sequence). The CDR3 totals 11 residues. The CDR3 DNA reads as TGTGCCAGTAGACGGGACAGGGTGACTTTCTTT. Translating it yields CASRRDRVTFF.

This chain connects TRBV6-5 to TRBJ1-2; 11 bases map to TRBD1. The CDR3 is 15 amino acids. CDR1 is MNHEY, CDR2 SVGAGI, per germline. V lost 0 bases and J lost 8; bases outside the gene matches: 5. The CDR3 here is CASSYSGQGAQGYTF. The CDR3 DNA reads TGTGCCAGCAGTTACTCTGGACAGGGGGCGCAGGGCTACACCTTC.

The chain recombines TRBV6-1 with TRBJ2-7, with TRBD2 matching over 9 bases. The CDR3 contains 12 residues. CDR1 MNHNS and CDR2 SASEGT come from the germline V gene. The V and J ends lost 7 bases and 6 bases, in that order; junction bases with no gene match: 4. The CDR3 nucleotides read TGTGCCAGCACTGAGACTAGCGGCGAGCAGTACTTC. Translation gives CASTETSGEQYF.

This clonotype was observed at least ten times. The J gene is TRBJ2-5, the V gene TRBV11-1; 7 bases line up with TRBD2. The CDR3 runs to 14 residues. The V and J ends lost 3 bases and 5 bases, in that order; junction bases with no gene match: 6. Per germline, CDR1 SGHAT and CDR2 FQDESV (reference sequence). The CDR3 loop is CASSFSGTKETQYF. The CDR3 nucleotides are TGTGCCAGCAGCTTCTCCGGGACTAAGGAGACCCAGTACTTC.

The sample holds many counts of this clonotype. The chain uses TRBV11-2 and TRBJ2-2; 9 nucleotides agree with TRBD1. This CDR3 has 15 residues. The ends lost 1 base at V and 6 bases at J; junction bases unmatched: 3. Per germline, CDR1 SGHAT and CDR2 FQNNGV. The CDR3 region is CASSLVQGAAGELFF. CDR3 DNA sequence: TGTGCCAGCAGCTTAGTACAGGGGGCCGCCGGGGAGCTGTTTTTT.

This clonotype was seen at least ten times. J is TRBJ1-2 and V is TRBV6-2 or TRBV6-3; TRBD1 might be the D (5 bases). CDR3 length: 14 residues. CDR1 MNHEY and CDR2 SVGEGT come from the germline V gene. V gave up 4 bases and J gave up 3 bases, with 12 bases separating them. As DNA, the CDR3 is TGTGCCAGCAGTTCCCCAGGGTCTTACTATGGCTACACCTTC. Translating it yields CASSSPGSYYGYTF.